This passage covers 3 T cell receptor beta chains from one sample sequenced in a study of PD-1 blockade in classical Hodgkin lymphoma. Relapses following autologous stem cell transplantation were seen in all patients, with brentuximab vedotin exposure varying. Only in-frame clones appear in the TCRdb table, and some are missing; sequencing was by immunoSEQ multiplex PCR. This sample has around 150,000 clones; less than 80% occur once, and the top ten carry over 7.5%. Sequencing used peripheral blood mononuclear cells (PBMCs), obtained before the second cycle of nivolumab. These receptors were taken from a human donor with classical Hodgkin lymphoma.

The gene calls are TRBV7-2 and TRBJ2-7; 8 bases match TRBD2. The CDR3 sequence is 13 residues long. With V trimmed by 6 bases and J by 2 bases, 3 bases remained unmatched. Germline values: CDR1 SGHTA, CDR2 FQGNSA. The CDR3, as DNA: TGTGCCAGCAGTGCCGGGGGGGCCTACGAGCAGTACTTC. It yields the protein CASSAGGAYEQYF.

Here the CDR3 DNA reads TGTGCCAGCAGAAGCTCTAGCAATCAGCCCCAGCATTTT. Translated: CASRSSSNQPQHF. The chain joins TRBV28 to TRBJ1-5; D unresolved. This CDR3 contains 13 residues. The V gene lost 6 bases and the J gene lost 0 bases, with 6 bases spanning the gap. The germline V gene encodes CDR1 MDHEN and CDR2 SYDVKM.

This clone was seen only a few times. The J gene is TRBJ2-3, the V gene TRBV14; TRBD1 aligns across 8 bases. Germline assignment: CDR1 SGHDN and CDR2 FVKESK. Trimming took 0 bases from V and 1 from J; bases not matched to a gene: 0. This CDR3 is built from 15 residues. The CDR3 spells CASSQEDRGTDTQYF. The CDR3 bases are TGTGCCAGCAGCCAAGAGGACAGGGGCACAGATACGCAGTATTTT.